The following is a T cell receptor (beta chain) sequence with its context. Per germline, CDR1 DFQATT and CDR2 SNEGSKA (reference sequence). V was shortened by 6 bases and J by 1 base, with 16 bases between the two germline ends. CDR3 length: 15 amino acids. Amplified TCR beta CDR3 regions derived from RNA transcripts. The TCR CDR3 first-round RT-PCR relied on the HTBI primer set. TCRdb used MiXCR to reprocess the multiplex PCR reads, holding one entry per CDR3 protein. The sample consists of 500,000 to 750,000 distinct CDR3 sequences, roughly 14% of them appearing once. This sample was included in a study of T cells in Graves' hyperthyroidism and ophthalmopathy. Clinical symptoms, serum thyroxine and TRAb, thyroid ultrasound and orbital computed tomography together formed the diagnostic basis.

The sequenced material came from blood. The receptor was isolated from a woman younger than 45 with Graves' hyperthyroidism. The chain combines TRBV20-1 with TRBJ2-4; D gene ambiguous. The CDR3: CSAGYQLVAKNIQYF. The CDR3 DNA reads as TGCAGTGCGGGGTACCAGCTGGTTGCCAAAAACATTCAGTACTTC.